What follows describes a single T cell receptor (beta chain). No antigen is known for it. No quality values exist for individual bases; no much larger clone is one base distant. This entry belongs to a study of blood T cell repertoires in COVID-19 (TCRdb year 2020). Describing the broader study: Samples covering the acute and convalescent phases of COVID-19 were provided by collaborators in the United States, Italy and Spain. The repertoires were made available in a free public database intended to serve as a resource for research on the immune response to SARS-CoV-2. Subjects who had been exposed to COVID-19, were actively infected with it, or had recovered from it provided the deeply sampled blood TCRbeta repertoires that made up the dataset. The prospective study material was composed of cDNA or gDNA derived from T cells, B-cell-depleted T cells, or PBMCs. Samples were obtained from the ongoing ImmuneRACE study (first 160 participants) and from over 1,000 subjects provided by 6 global collaborators. Where available, HLA class I and class II types were taken from metadata supplied by the sample provider and were not determined by assay-based typing. The sample metadata nearly always contained a de-identified subject ID, COVID-19 status, age in years and sex. Broad study findings and their caveats: How much clinical and demographic metadata was included differed by source and by participant, and the metadata was provided uncurated.

In the prospective study, participants were about 18 to 90 years old, resided in approximately 22 geographic areas of the United States, and were enrolled through a virtual design. In the prospective study, cohorts were assigned on the basis of participant-reported clinical history obtained from a screening survey and a study questionnaire. ImmuneRACE Cohort 3 recovered participants were defined by two consecutive negative NP/OP PCR tests, healthcare professional clearance, or symptom resolution. Each participant in the prospective study had whole blood, serum and a nasopharyngeal or oropharyngeal swab collected by mobile phlebotomists. Participants in the prospective study had the option to provide additional blood draws and questionnaires over a roughly 2-month period. Blood samples from the prospective study were shipped frozen or at room temperature prior to DNA extraction. TCRbeta CDR3 regions were amplified from genomic DNA by means of the immunoSEQ Assay, a bias-controlled multiplex PCR. The original methods were these. Nucleated cell counts per sample were estimated from amplification of reference gene primers within the assay. To quantify the absolute abundance of each unique TCRbeta CDR3 rearrangement, sequence reads were collapsed and filtered. For each sample, productive Simpson clonality was calculated as the square root of Simpson's diversity index across productive rearrangements. TCRdb obtained this table from immuneACCESS and retained in-frame rearrangements with V and J assigned. These tables miss some clones; where compared with another copy, unresolved V genes account for less than half of the shortfall, and the remainder is unexplained. That table supplies the V and J calls and clone size; D and trimming were determined from the DNA. The sample yields some 320,000 clones; roughly nine tenths were counted once. The ten largest clones capture about 5.2% of the sample.

From the cysteine through the phenylalanine, the CDR3 covers 14 amino acids. Only the CDR3 DNA stays, 42 bases, in frame from base 1. The trim is 2 bases for V and 0 bases for J, with a gap of 7 bases between the germline ends. Via the germline V gene (reference sequence), CDR1 is LNHNV and CDR2 YYDKDF. The rearrangement combines TRBV15 with TRBJ1-1, with the D gene too uncertain to name. The receptor was derived from a man aged 55-75 years who had recovered from COVID-19. Sequencing was carried out using PBMCs or T cells enriched from blood (not recorded which). In nucleotide form, the sequence is TGTGCCACCAGCAGACAGTACATGAACACTGAAGCTTTCTTT. Translation gives CATSRQYMNTEAFF.